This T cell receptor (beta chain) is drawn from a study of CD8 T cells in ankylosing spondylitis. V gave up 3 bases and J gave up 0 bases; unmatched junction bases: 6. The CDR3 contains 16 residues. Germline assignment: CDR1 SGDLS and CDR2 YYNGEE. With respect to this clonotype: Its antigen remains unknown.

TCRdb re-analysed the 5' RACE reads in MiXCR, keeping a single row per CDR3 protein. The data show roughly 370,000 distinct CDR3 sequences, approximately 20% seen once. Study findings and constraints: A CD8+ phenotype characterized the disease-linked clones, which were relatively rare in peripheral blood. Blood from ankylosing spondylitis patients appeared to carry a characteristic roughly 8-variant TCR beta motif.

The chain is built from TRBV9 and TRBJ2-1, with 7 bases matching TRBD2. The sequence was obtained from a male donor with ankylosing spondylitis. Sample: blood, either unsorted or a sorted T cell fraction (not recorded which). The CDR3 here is CASSGPGGSSYNEQFF. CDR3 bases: TGTGCCAGCAGCGGTCCGGGCGGGAGCTCCTACAATGAGCAGTTCTTC.